This T cell receptor beta chain was observed in a study of blood T cell repertoires in COVID-19. Study in general: Acute and convalescent COVID-19 specimens originated in the United States, Italy and Spain. Sample material is recorded as cDNA or gDNA derived from T cells, B-cell-depleted T cells, or PBMCs.

V lost 5 bases to trimming and J lost 4 bases; unmatched junction nucleotides: 13. The CDR3 has 17 residues. Germline V gene data show CDR1 as SGHAT and CDR2 as FQNNGV. Assignments of participants to cohorts depended upon their own reported clinical history. Original processing methods: Scientists estimated how many nucleated cells there were by amplifying reference gene primers. The repertoire was sequenced with immunoSEQ multiplex PCR; TCRdb's copy has only in-frame clones and lacks some. That table is the source of V, J and clone size, and D and trimming were worked out from the DNA. The sample lists around 260,000 clones; around 84% were seen once.

Material: PBMCs or T cells enriched from blood (not recorded which). This receptor was obtained from a man aged 25-40 years with acute COVID-19. The J gene is TRBJ2-1, the V gene TRBV11-2, with TRBD2 matching over 8 bases. The CDR3 loop is CASSLTSGTRLYNEQFF. The CDR3, as DNA: TGTGCCAGCAGCCTAACTTCCGGGACTAGACTTTACAATGAGCAGTTCTTC.